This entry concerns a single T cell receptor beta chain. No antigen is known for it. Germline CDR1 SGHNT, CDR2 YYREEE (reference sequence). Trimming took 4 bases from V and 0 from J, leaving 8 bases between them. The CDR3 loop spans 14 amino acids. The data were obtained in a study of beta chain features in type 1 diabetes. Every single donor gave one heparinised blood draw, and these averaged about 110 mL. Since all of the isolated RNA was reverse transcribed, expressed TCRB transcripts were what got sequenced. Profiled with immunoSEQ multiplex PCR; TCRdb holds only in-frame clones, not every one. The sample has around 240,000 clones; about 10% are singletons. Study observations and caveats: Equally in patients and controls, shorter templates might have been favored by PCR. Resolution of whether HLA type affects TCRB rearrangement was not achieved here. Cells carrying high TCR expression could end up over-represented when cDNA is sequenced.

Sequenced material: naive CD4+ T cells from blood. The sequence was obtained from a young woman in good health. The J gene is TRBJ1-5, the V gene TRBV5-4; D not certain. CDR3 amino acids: CASSAGPSNQPQHF. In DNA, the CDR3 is TGTGCCAGCAGCGCGGGCCCTAGCAATCAGCCCCAGCATTTT.